These 16 T cell receptor beta chains came from one sample sequenced in a study of cytomegalovirus exposure and HLA in healthy donors. The method was immunoSEQ multiplex PCR; TCRdb's version includes in-frame clones alone and lacks a portion of them. The profile shows about 260,000 clones, 90% of them singletons. The sequencing input was PBMCs. These receptors were taken from a woman aged 30 to 39 in good health and CMV-seronegative.

This rearrangement joins TRBV5-1 to TRBJ2-1, with a tentative D call TRBD2 (6 bases). The length of the CDR3 is 15 residues. Germline CDR1 and CDR2: SGHRS and YFSETQ. Trimming removed 9 bases at V and 3 bases at J, with 19 bases between. In DNA, the CDR3 is TGCGCCACCTCCCGGGGGACCACATTCTACAATGAGCAGTTCTTC. It is translated as CATSRGTTFYNEQFF.

The chain carries TRBV27 and TRBJ2-1, with 11 bases that match TRBD2. The germline V gene encodes CDR1 MNHEY and CDR2 SMNVEV (reference sequence). The trim removed 3 bases at V and 6 bases at J, leaving 7 bases unmatched. This CDR3 is built from 16 residues. The CDR3 DNA sequence: TGTGCCAGCAGTTTCGGGACTAGCGGATGGCGCAATGAGCAGTTCTTC. This gives the protein CASSFGTSGWRNEQFF.

This clone appeared once. The V gene is TRBV25-1, the J gene TRBJ2-2, with D tentatively TRBD2 (7 bases). The CDR3 length is 14 residues. Germline V gene lookup returns CDR1 MGHDK and CDR2 SYGVNS. Trimming stripped 8 bases from V and 3 bases from J, with 13 bases between. In DNA form, the CDR3 reads TGTGCCAGCCGGGGGGAGGGGGACACCGGGGAGCTGTTTTTT. Protein sequence: CASRGEGDTGELFF.

V usage is TRBV7-9 and J usage is TRBJ2-7, with 14 bases lining up with TRBD2. With V trimmed by 5 bases and J by 2 bases, 2 bases remained unmatched. Germline V gene sequence: CDR1 SEHNR, CDR2 FQNEAQ (reference sequence). The CDR3 consists of 15 residues. As DNA, the CDR3 is TGTGCCAGCAGCGAGGGACTAGCGGGGGCCTACGAGCAGTACTTC. It encodes CASSEGLAGAYEQYF.

The CDR3 sequence: CASSLDRATSTDTQYF. The CDR3 region has the DNA TGTGCCAGCAGTTTGGACAGGGCCACAAGCACAGATACGCAGTATTTT. The chain uses TRBV6-5 and TRBJ2-3, with 8 bases aligning to TRBD1. CDR1 is MNHEY and CDR2 is SVGAGI in the germline V gene. CDR3 length: 16 residues. Germline trimming cut 4 bases from V and 0 bases from J; bases unmatched to any gene: 6.

The chain joins TRBV5-6 to TRBJ2-7; 9 positions match TRBD1. CDR3 length equals 15 residues. Germline-derived CDR1 and CDR2 are SGHDT and YYEEEE. V gave up 1 base and J gave up 4 bases; unmatched junction bases: 6. The CDR3 sequence is CASSLQGQGKYEQYF. CDR3 nucleotide sequence: TGTGCCAGCAGCTTGCAGGGACAGGGAAAATACGAGCAGTACTTC.

The chain has TRBV5-1 and TRBJ1-4; 11 bases are a match to TRBD1. The ends lost 4 bases at V and 7 bases at J; junction bases unmatched: 3. Germline-derived CDR1 and CDR2 are SGHRS and YFSETQ. There are 14 residues in the CDR3. The CDR3 is CASSPGTGGEKLFF. DNA of the CDR3: TGCGCCAGCAGCCCCGGGACAGGGGGTGAAAAACTGTTTTTT.

The V and J genes are TRBV5-1 and TRBJ2-3; 11 bases align to TRBD2. Germline CDR1 SGHRS, CDR2 YFSETQ. CDR3 size: 18 residues. V gave up 0 bases and J gave up 5 bases; unmatched junction bases: 11. CDR3 region: CASSLGTIAGGRQDTQYF. CDR3 DNA sequence: TGCGCCAGCAGCTTGGGGACAATAGCGGGAGGGCGGCAAGATACGCAGTATTTT.

V gene TRBV30 combines with J gene TRBJ1-5, with D possibly TRBD1 on 6 matching bases. V was cut by 2 bases and J by 1 base, with 9 bases left in between. The CDR3 contains 14 residues. Germline CDR1 reads GTSNPN; CDR2 reads SVGIG (reference sequence). Here the CDR3 reads CAWSSGQSNQPQHF. DNA of the CDR3: TGTGCCTGGAGTTCAGGACAGAGCAATCAGCCCCAGCATTTT.

The chain employs TRBV30 and TRBJ2-7; D not certain. There are 11 residues in the CDR3. In germline, CDR1 is GTSNPN, CDR2 SVGIG (reference sequence). Trimming took off 4 bases at V and 1 base at J, with 5 bases between the two ends. Here the CDR3 reads CAWTKSYEQYF. The CDR3 DNA reads as TGTGCCTGGACTAAGTCCTACGAGCAGTACTTC.

The J gene is TRBJ2-7, the V gene TRBV6-5; D is unresolved. CDR1 and CDR2 (germline): MNHEY, SVGAGI. Trimming removed 0 bases from V and 2 bases from J, with 8 bases in between. The CDR3 has 14 residues. CDR3 residues: CASSYSVGTYEQYF. The CDR3 coding sequence is TGTGCCAGCAGTTACTCTGTCGGAACCTACGAGCAGTACTTC.

The chain is built from TRBV28 and TRBJ1-2, with 7 nucleotides matching TRBD1. The V gene end was trimmed by 7 bases and the J gene end by 4 bases; junction bases not matched to a gene: 6. Per germline, CDR1 MDHEN and CDR2 SYDVKM. CDR3 length: 13 amino acids. This CDR3 reads CASTTTGFYGYTF. The CDR3 bases are TGTGCCAGCACCACGACAGGGTTCTATGGCTACACCTTC.

Here the CDR3 reads CASSEPGGSDPWTYEQYF. CDR3 nucleotide sequence: TGTGCCAGCAGTGAACCGGGGGGGTCAGACCCTTGGACCTACGAGCAGTACTTC. The genes are TRBV2 and TRBJ2-7, with 8 nucleotides matching TRBD2. Germline CDR1 and CDR2: SNHLY and FYNNEI. The CDR3 extends over 18 amino acids. The V gene end was trimmed by 2 bases and the J gene end by 2 bases; junction bases not matched to a gene: 14. Based on the CDR3 plus reference TRBV2 and TRBJ2-7, the full variable domain is EPEVTQTPSHQVTQMGQEVILRCVPISNHLYFYWYRQILGQKVEFLVSFYNNEISEKSEIFDDQFSVERPDGSNFTLKIRSTKLEDSAMYFCASSEPGGSDPWTYEQYFGPGTRLTVT.

This chain joins TRBV27 and TRBJ2-7, with TRBD2 identical over 11 bases. Germline-derived CDR1 and CDR2 are MNHEY and SMNVEV (reference sequence). This CDR3 spans 17 amino acids. V was clipped by 2 bases and J by 5 bases; unmatched bases: 11. The CDR3: CASSLRTSGSSSHEQYF. In DNA form, the CDR3 reads TGTGCCAGCAGTTTAAGAACTAGCGGGAGTTCATCCCACGAGCAGTACTTC.

The table lists this clone with a few counts. CDR3 coding DNA: TGTGCCAGCAGTTGGACAGGGAATGGGGTTGATGGCTACACCTTC. It yields the protein CASSWTGNGVDGYTF. This chain links TRBV6-5 with TRBJ1-2, with TRBD1 matching over 8 bases. Germline V CDR1 and CDR2: MNHEY, SVGAGI. This CDR3 contains 15 residues. Losses at the gene ends were 4 bases for V and 6 bases for J; bases not matched to a gene: 10.

V is TRBV27 and J is TRBJ2-1; perhaps TRBD1 as D (6 bases). The CDR3 covers 15 residues. CDR1 and CDR2 (germline): MNHEY, SMNVEV (reference sequence). V was shortened by 5 bases and J by 7 bases, with 18 bases between the two germline ends. The CDR3 protein is CASSKAIEGTNEQFF. The CDR3 nucleotides read TGTGCCAGCAGTAAGGCAATTGAGGGGACAAATGAGCAGTTCTTC.